This T cell receptor (beta chain) was recorded in a study of blood T cell repertoires in COVID-19. Overall study: Specimens from acute and convalescent COVID-19 originated in the United States, Italy and Spain.

Source study methods: Amplifying reference gene primers gave estimates of nucleated cell counts. The data were produced by immunoSEQ multiplex PCR, yet TCRdb's version contains in-frame clones alone and is incomplete. V and J calls and clone size are those listed in that table; D and trimming were worked out from the DNA. Altogether about 220,000 clones are present, about four fifths being singletons, with the ten largest covering approximately 1.3%. This clone was seen just once. The V gene's germline CDR1 is SGHTS and CDR2 YDEGEE. V shed 1 base and J 3 bases; nucleotides not matched to a gene: 0. This CDR3 spans 13 amino acids. Ages ranged from about 18 to 89 years, with residence in about two dozen US areas. Clinical history as reported by participants underpinned cohort assignment.

Sequencing used PBMCs or T cells enriched from blood (not recorded which). This sequence originates from a woman in her thirties or forties with acute COVID-19. The V and J genes are TRBV5-8 and TRBJ2-5, with 7 nucleotides matching TRBD2. The CDR3 sequence is CASSLRGEETQYF. The CDR3 DNA sequence: TGTGCCAGCAGCTTGCGGGGGGAAGAGACCCAGTACTTC.